This TCR beta chain was found in a study of CD8 T cells in ankylosing spondylitis. Whole-study findings and limits: Both synovial fluid and blood in reactive arthritis had previously been reported to carry some motif variants. Enrichment of disease-linked clones was reportedly significant in matched ankylosing spondylitis synovial fluid.

Germline V CDR1 and CDR2: WSHSY, SAAADI. The CDR3 runs 19 residues. Trimming left V 2 bases short and J 0 bases short, with 20 bases between. This clonotype was found many times. The antigen remains undetermined. In making TCR beta libraries, quantitative 5'-RACE with molecular barcodes was used. TCRdb recomputed calls from the 5' RACE reads with MiXCR, one row per CDR3 protein. The data contain about 36,000 distinct CDR3 sequences, 4.5% to 6% of them singletons. The V gene is TRBV10-2, the J gene TRBJ2-4, with D unresolved. The sequence came from a male donor with ankylosing spondylitis or in good health (not recorded which). Source material: blood, either unsorted or a sorted T cell fraction (not recorded which). The DNA for the CDR3 is TGCGCCAGCAGTGAGCGTGATTTTCGCATTACTCTAGCCAAAAACATTCAGTACTTC. This sequence encodes CASSERDFRITLAKNIQYF.